A single sample gave rise to the 17 T cell receptor beta chains below, sequenced in a study of blood T cell repertoires in COVID-19. The table came from immunoSEQ multiplex PCR; TCRdb's copy has only in-frame clones and leaves some out. The sample holds more than 250,000 clones, around 86% seen once. Sequencing was done on a sample of peripheral blood. The receptors originated from a man aged 45-65 years with active or convalescent COVID-19.

This clone was seen only a few times. The chain is built from TRBV7-8 and TRBJ1-5; the D gene is possibly TRBD1 (5 bases). The CDR3 runs 15 residues. Germline CDR1 and CDR2: SGHVS and FQNEAQ. The germline V and J ends were trimmed by 5 bases and 5 bases, with 16 bases remaining between them. The CDR3 region is CASSGGTGRDQPQHF. The CDR3 region has the DNA TGTGCCAGCAGCGGGGGGACGGGGAGGGATCAGCCCCAGCATTTT. The variable domain in full, with the rest retrieved from reference TRBV7-8 and TRBJ1-5, is GAGVSQSPRYKVAKRGQDVALRCDPISGHVSLFWYQQALGQGPEFLTYFQNEAQLDKSGLPSDRFFAERPEGSVSTLKIQRTQQEDSAVYLCASSGGTGRDQPQHFGDGTRLSIL.

The chain carries TRBV18 and TRBJ1-5, with unresolved D. The length of the CDR3 is 15 residues. CDR1 is KGHSH and CDR2 is LQKENI in the germline V gene. V lost 1 base to trimming and J lost 7 bases, with 14 bases between them. The CDR3: CASSPLGGVGQPQHF. CDR3 bases: TGTGCCAGCTCACCACTTGGCGGGGTAGGGCAGCCCCAGCATTTT.

The V and J genes are TRBV29-1 and TRBJ2-7; 9 nucleotides align to TRBD1. The V segment lost 7 bases and the J segment 3 bases; nucleotides outside the gene matches: 4. The CDR3 is made up of 12 amino acids. Germline lookup yields CDR1 SQVTM and CDR2 ANQGSEA. CDR3 protein: CSGGTGIYEQYF. The DNA of the CDR3 is TGCAGCGGGGGGACAGGGATCTACGAGCAGTACTTC.

This clone has only a few counts. The junction departs from the called germline gene at one end, perhaps through a read error. The CDR3 nucleotides are TGTGCCAGCAGAGGGGGAGGACAGGGGGCCTTC. Encoded protein: CASRGGGQGAF. V usage is TRBV28 and J usage is TRBJ2-7; 11 bases align to TRBD1. CDR1 and CDR2 (germline): MDHEN, SYDVKM. This CDR3 comprises 11 residues.

The chain is built from TRBV18 and TRBJ1-3; 10 nucleotides align to TRBD1. V was pared by 3 bases and J by 1 base, with 9 bases of the junction left unmatched. This CDR3 spans 18 amino acids. Germline V gives CDR1 KGHSH, CDR2 LQKENI. The CDR3 coding sequence is TGTGCCAGCTCACCCACCCCGACAGGGGGCAGGTCTGGAAACACCATATATTTT. This gives the protein CASSPTPTGGRSGNTIYF.

Here the CDR3 DNA reads TGCGCCAGCAGCTTGGGACTAGCGGGACCCACAGATACGCAGTATTTT. It translates to CASSLGLAGPTDTQYF. The rearrangement joins TRBV5-1 to TRBJ2-3; 11 positions match TRBD2. CDR1 and CDR2 from the germline V gene are SGHRS and YFSETQ. The length of the CDR3 is 16 residues. J was trimmed by 2 bases and V by 0 bases; bases with no gene match: 2.

This rearrangement joins TRBV18 to TRBJ1-1; the D is unclear. This CDR3 comprises 14 residues. Trimming took 0 bases from V and 4 from J, leaving 9 bases between them. Looked up from germline, CDR1 is KGHSH and CDR2 is LQKENI. This chain's CDR3 is CASSPPVSGTEAFF. As DNA, the CDR3 is TGTGCCAGCTCACCACCAGTTTCGGGCACTGAAGCTTTCTTT.

The chain carries TRBV5-1 and TRBJ2-7, with D possibly TRBD1 on 6 matching bases. V dropped 5 bases and J dropped 1 base, with 10 bases sitting between them. In germline, CDR1 is SGHRS, CDR2 YFSETQ. The CDR3 consists of 13 residues. As DNA, the CDR3 is TGCGCCAGCAGAATCACAGGGTCCTACGAGCAGTACTTC. This codes for CASRITGSYEQYF.

This chain connects TRBV6-6 to TRBJ1-1, with D perhaps TRBD1 (5 bases). CDR1 and CDR2 (germline): MNHNY, SVGAGI (reference sequence). Trimming removed 4 bases at V and 6 bases at J, with 12 bases between. The CDR3 has 13 residues. The DNA for the CDR3 is TGTGCCAGCAGTTCAGGGCCGAGCGCTGAAGCTTTCTTT. This codes for CASSSGPSAEAFF.

This chain links TRBV28 with TRBJ1-6; 8 positions match TRBD1. V dropped 9 bases and J dropped 9; count of bases not matched to a gene: 10. The length of the CDR3 is 14 residues. CDR1 MDHEN and CDR2 SYDVKM come from the germline V gene. CDR3 in amino acids: CASYGQGRASPLHF. In nucleotides, the CDR3 is TGTGCCAGTTACGGACAGGGTCGGGCTTCACCCCTCCACTTT. The variable domain in full, with the rest retrieved from reference TRBV28 and TRBJ1-6, is DVKVTQSSRYLVKRTGEKVFLECVQDMDHENMFWYRQDPGLGLRLIYFSYDVKMKEKGDIPEGYSVSREKKERFSLILESASTNQTSMYLCASYGQGRASPLHFGNGTRLTVT.

The rearrangement links TRBV4-1 to TRBJ1-5; D might be TRBD1 (6 bases). The germline V gene has CDR1 MGHRA and CDR2 YSYEKL. The CDR3 spans 15 residues. Between the trimmed V and J ends, which lost 4 bases and 7 bases, there was a span of 17 bases. As DNA, the CDR3 is TGCGCCAGCAGCCGGGGACAAAGTAGTGTACAGCCCCAGCATTTT. Translated, it gives CASSRGQSSVQPQHF.

The chain is built from TRBV25-1 and TRBJ2-3; 15 bases map to TRBD2. Trimming took 8 bases from V and 3 from J; bases not matched to a gene: 0. The CDR3 contains 14 residues. Germline CDR1 MGHDK, CDR2 SYGVNS. The CDR3 DNA sequence: TGTGCCAGCGGGACTAGCGGGGGGACAGATACGCAGTATTTT. Protein: CASGTSGGTDTQYF.

The chain recombines TRBV5-1 with TRBJ2-4, with unresolved D. CDR3 length: 14 residues. Trimming took off 0 bases at V and 5 bases at J, with 9 bases between the two ends. CDR1 is SGHRS, CDR2 YFSETQ, per germline. In DNA form, the CDR3 reads TGCGCCAGCAGCTTGGGACATTCGGAAAACATTCAGTACTTC. This translates into CASSLGHSENIQYF.

This clone turned up a few times. This same CDR3 is encoded by further DNA sequences in the sample. The chain combines TRBV5-1 with TRBJ2-5, with 8 bases identical to TRBD1. This CDR3 contains 14 residues. J lost 5 bases, V lost 0 bases, and 3 bases had no gene match. The germline V gene encodes CDR1 SGHRS and CDR2 YFSETQ. The CDR3 region has the DNA TGCGCCAGCAGCTTGGGACAGGGGAGGGAGACCCAGTACTTC. Translated: CASSLGQGRETQYF.

The J gene is TRBJ2-1, the V gene TRBV5-1, with D possibly TRBD1 on 6 matching bases. Trimming stripped 2 bases from V and 8 bases from J, with 14 bases between. The germline CDR1 and CDR2 sequences are SGHRS and YFSETQ. The CDR3 extends over 14 amino acids. The DNA of the CDR3 is TGCGCCAGCAGCTTAACAGGGTCGGCCCATGAGCAGTTCTTC. This codes for CASSLTGSAHEQFF.

This clone was seen once. The rearrangement uses TRBV11-2 and TRBJ2-7, with D unclear. With 4 bases removed from V and 3 bases from J, the gap between germline ends came to 7 bases. CDR1 and CDR2 (germline): SGHAT, FQNNGV. CDR3 length: 12 residues. CDR3 DNA sequence: TGTGCCAGCAGCTCCGGTTTCTACGAGCAGTACTTC. Its protein product is CASSSGFYEQYF. The full variable domain, in which reference TRBV11-2 and TRBJ2-7 provide the parts outside the CDR3, is EAGVAQSPRYKIIEKRQSVAFWCNPISGHATLYWYQQILGQGPKLLIQFQNNGVVDDSQLPKDRFSAERLKGVDSTLKIQPAKLEDSAVYLCASSSGFYEQYFGPGTRLTVT.

The V call is TRBV4-3, the J call TRBJ1-6; 10 bases fit TRBD1. The CDR3 consists of 16 residues. The trim removed 4 bases at V and 7 bases at J, leaving 7 bases unmatched. CDR1 LGHNA and CDR2 YSLEER come from the germline V gene. The CDR3 nucleotides read TGCGCCAGCAGCCCGGTCGGGACAGGGGACAATTCACCCCTCCACTTT. Translated, it gives CASSPVGTGDNSPLHF.